This T cell receptor beta chain came from a study of response to subunit inactivated influenza vaccine. A single record per CDR3 protein comes from TCRdb applying MiXCR to the RT-PCR reads. The sample records hundreds of thousands of distinct CDR3 sequences, 15% to 18% being singletons. Findings and caveats of the study: Authors proposed each seasonal influenza vaccination draws in few new T cells.

V lost 1 base to trimming and J lost 0 bases; unmatched junction nucleotides: 2. The germline V gene encodes CDR1 LGHDT and CDR2 YNNKEL (reference sequence). The CDR3 is 15 amino acids. This clonotype turned up a few times. Antigen specificity is unknown. Sequenced material: PBMCs from blood, taken 12 days after vaccination. The V call is TRBV3-1, the J call TRBJ2-5, with 7 bases fitting TRBD2. The TCR comes from a man aged 50 or older who received an inactivated influenza vaccine. The CDR3 coding sequence is TGTGCCAGCAGCCAAGGGGCGGGGGACCAAGAGACCCAGTACTTC. Translated, it gives CASSQGAGDQETQYF.